The present entry profiles one T cell receptor (beta chain) with its context. Its target is unknown. The data stem from a study of a mutant IDH1 vaccine in newly diagnosed glioma. As for the study in general: Initiation of the vaccine course occurred 4-6 weeks after radiotherapy alone, or alongside temozolomide cycles. The earlier regimen, radiotherapy, temozolomide, or both, was most often both.

Trimming shortened V by 2 bases and J by 5 bases, and 7 bases separated the two germline ends. This CDR3 region has 14 residues. In germline, CDR1 is MNHNS, CDR2 SASEGT. Method: immunoSEQ multiplex PCR; TCRdb's copy keeps in-frame clones and lacks some. The sample has about 53,000 clones; about 86% are singletons. Time point reported: week 5, during vaccination. It was 300 ug of mutant IDH1 20-mer peptide that made up each vaccine dose, given with topical imiquimod. The donors' diagnosis was new WHO grade 3 or 4 astrocytoma that was IDH1-mutant and ATRX-lost. The sample here was PBMCs, taken from a glioma patient whose treatment included an IDH1 peptide vaccine. The chain joins TRBV6-1 to TRBJ1-6; D gene ambiguous. This receptor was identified in a woman aged 50 to 60 with glioma. CDR3 DNA sequence: TGTGCCAGCAGTGAAATCATCGATAATTCACCCCTCCACTTT. As protein: CASSEIIDNSPLHF.